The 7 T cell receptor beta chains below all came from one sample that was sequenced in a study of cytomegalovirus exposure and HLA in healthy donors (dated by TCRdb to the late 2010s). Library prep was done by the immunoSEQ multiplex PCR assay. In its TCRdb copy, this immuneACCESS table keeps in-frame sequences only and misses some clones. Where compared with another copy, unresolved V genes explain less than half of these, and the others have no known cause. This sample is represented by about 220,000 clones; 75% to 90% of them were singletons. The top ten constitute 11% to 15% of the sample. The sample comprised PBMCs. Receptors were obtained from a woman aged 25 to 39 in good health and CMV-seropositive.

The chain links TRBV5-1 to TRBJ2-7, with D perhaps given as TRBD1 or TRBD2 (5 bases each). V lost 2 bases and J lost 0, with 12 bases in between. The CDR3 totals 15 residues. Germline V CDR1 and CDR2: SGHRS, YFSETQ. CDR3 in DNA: TGCGCCAGCAGCTTTTCGGGGCCTAGCTCCTACGAGCAGTACTTC. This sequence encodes CASSFSGPSSYEQYF.

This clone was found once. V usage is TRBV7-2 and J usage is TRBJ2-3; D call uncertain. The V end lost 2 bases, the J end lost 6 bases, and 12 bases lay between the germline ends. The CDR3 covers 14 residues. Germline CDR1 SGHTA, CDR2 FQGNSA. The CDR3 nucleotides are TGTGCCAGCAGCTTATTATCGGGCGCGGATACGCAGTATTTT. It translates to CASSLLSGADTQYF.

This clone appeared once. CDR3 residues: CASSLALWYQNTEAFF. For the CDR3, the DNA is TGCGCCAGCAGCTTGGCTCTCTGGTATCAAAACACTGAAGCTTTCTTT. V gene TRBV5-1 combines with J gene TRBJ1-1; D call uncertain. V was cut by 0 bases and J by 2 bases, with 14 bases left in between. The CDR3 is 16 residues long. Germline values: CDR1 SGHRS, CDR2 YFSETQ.

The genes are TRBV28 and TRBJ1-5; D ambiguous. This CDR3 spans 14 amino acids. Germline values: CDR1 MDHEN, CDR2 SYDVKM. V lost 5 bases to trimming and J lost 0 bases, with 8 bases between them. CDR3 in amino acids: CASSPTNSNQPQHF. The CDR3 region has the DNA TGTGCCAGCAGTCCTACTAATAGCAATCAGCCCCAGCATTTT.

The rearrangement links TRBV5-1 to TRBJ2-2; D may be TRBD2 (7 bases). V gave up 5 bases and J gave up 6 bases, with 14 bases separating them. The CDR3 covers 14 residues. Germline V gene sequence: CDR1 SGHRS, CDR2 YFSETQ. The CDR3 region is CASSLAEGAGELFF. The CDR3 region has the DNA TGCGCCAGCAGTCTAGCGGAGGGGGCCGGGGAGCTGTTTTTT.

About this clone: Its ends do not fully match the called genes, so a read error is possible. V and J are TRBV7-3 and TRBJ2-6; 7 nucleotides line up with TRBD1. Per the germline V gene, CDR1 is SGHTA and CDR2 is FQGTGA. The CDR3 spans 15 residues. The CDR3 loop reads CASSITGAGANVLTF. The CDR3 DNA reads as TGTGCCAGCAGCATAACAGGGGCTGGGGCCAACGTCCTGACTTTC.

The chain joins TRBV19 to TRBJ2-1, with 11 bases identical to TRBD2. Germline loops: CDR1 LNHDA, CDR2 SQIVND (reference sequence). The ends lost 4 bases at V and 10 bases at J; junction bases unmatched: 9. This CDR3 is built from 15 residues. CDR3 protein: CASSTMPGLAEEQFF. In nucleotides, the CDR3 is TGTGCCAGTAGTACCATGCCGGGACTAGCGGAAGAGCAGTTCTTC.